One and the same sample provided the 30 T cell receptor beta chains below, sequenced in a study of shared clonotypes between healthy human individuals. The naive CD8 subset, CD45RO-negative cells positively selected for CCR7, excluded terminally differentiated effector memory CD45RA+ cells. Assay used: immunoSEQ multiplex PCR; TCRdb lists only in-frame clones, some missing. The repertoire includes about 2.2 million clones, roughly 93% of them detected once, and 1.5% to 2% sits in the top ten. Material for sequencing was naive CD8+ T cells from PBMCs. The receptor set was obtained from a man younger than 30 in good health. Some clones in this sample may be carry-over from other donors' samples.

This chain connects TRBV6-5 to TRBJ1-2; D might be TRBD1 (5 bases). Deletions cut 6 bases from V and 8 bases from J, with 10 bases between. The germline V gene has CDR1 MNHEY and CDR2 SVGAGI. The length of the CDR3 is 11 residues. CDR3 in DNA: TGTGCCAGCAGGACAGACGGGGGCTACACCTTC. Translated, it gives CASRTDGGYTF.

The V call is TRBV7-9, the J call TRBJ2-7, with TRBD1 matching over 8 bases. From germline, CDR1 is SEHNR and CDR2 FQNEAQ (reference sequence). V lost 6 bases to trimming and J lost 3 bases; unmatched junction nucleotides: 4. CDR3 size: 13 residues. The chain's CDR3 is CASSRQGFYEQYF. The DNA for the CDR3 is TGTGCCAGCAGTCGACAGGGGTTCTACGAGCAGTACTTC.

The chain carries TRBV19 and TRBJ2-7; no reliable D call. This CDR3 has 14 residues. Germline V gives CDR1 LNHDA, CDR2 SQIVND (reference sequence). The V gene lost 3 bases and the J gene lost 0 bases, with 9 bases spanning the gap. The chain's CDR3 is CASSIAPISYEQYF. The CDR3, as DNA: TGTGCCAGTAGTATCGCCCCGATCTCCTACGAGCAGTACTTC.

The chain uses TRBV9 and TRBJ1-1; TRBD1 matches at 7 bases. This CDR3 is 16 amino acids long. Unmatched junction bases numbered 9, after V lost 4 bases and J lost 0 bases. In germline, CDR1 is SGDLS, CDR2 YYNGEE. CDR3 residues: CASSPGQWGVNTEAFF. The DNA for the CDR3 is TGTGCCAGCAGCCCGGGACAGTGGGGGGTGAACACTGAAGCTTTCTTT. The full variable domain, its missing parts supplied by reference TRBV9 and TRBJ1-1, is DSGVTQTPKHLITATGQRVTLRCSPRSGDLSVYWYQQSLDQGLQFLIQYYNGEERAKGNILERFSAQQFPDLHSELNLSSLELGDSALYFCASSPGQWGVNTEAFFGQGTRLTVV.

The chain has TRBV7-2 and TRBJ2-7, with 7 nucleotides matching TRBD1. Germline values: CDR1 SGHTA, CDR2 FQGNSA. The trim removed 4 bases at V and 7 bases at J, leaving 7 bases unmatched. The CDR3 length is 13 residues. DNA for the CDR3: TGTGCCAGCAGCTCCGACAGGGCGAAGGAGCAGTACTTC. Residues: CASSSDRAKEQYF.

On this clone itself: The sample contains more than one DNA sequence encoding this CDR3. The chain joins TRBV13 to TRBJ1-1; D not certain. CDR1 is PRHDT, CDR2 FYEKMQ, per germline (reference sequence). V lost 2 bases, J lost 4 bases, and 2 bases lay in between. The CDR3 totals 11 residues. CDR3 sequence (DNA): TGTGCCAGCAGCTTATCCACTGAAGCTTTCTTT. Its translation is CASSLSTEAFF.

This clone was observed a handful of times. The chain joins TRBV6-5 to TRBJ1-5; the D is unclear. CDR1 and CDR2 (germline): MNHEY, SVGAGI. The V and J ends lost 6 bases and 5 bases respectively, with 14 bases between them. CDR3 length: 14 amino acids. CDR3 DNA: TGTGCCAGCAGCTGGAGGTCCTCCGATCAGCCCCAGCATTTT. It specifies CASSWRSSDQPQHF.

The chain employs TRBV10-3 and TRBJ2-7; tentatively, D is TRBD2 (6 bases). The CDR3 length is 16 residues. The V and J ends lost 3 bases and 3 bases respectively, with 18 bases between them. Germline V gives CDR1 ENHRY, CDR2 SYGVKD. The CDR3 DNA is TGTGCCATCAGTGAATTTTTGGGACTGAACCTCTACGAGCAGTACTTC. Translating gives CAISEFLGLNLYEQYF.

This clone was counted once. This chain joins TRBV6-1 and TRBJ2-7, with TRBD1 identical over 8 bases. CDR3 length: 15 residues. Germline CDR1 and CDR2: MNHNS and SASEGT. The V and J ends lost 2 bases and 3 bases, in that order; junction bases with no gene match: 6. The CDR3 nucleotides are TGTGCCAGCAGTGAATACAGGGGGTTGATCTACGAGCAGTACTTC. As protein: CASSEYRGLIYEQYF.

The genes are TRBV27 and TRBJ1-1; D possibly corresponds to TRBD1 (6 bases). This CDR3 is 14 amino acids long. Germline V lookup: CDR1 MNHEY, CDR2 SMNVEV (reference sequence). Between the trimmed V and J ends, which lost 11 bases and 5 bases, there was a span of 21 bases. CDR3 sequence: CAVGPTGPGTEAFF. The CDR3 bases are TGTGCCGTGGGCCCTACAGGGCCGGGGACTGAAGCTTTCTTT.

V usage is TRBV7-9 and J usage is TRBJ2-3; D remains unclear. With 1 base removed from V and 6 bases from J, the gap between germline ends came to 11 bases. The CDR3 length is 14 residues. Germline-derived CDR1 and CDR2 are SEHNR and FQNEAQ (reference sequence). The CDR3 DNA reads TGTGCCAGCAGCTTAGTCCCAGTCACGGATACGCAGTATTTT. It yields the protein CASSLVPVTDTQYF.

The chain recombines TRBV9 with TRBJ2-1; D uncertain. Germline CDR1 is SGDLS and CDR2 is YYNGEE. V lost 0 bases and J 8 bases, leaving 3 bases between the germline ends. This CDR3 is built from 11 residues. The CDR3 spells CASSVDYEQFF. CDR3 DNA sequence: TGTGCCAGCAGCGTAGACTATGAGCAGTTCTTC.

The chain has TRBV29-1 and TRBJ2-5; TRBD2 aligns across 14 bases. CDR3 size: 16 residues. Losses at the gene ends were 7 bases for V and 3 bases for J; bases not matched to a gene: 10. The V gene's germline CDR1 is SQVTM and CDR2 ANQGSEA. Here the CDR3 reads CSGSGLAGVWEETQYF. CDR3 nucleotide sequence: TGCAGCGGATCGGGACTAGCGGGAGTTTGGGAAGAGACCCAGTACTTC.

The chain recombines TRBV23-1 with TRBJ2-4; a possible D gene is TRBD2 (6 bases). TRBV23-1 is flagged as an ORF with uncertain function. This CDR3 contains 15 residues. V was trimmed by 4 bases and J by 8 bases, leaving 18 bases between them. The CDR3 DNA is TGCGCCAGCAGTCCCACCGCGGGTGGGGAGGACATTCAGTACTTC. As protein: CASSPTAGGEDIQYF.

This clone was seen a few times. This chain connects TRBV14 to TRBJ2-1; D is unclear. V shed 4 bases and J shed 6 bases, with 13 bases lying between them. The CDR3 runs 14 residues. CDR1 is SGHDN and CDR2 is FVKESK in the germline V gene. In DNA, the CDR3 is TGTGCCAGCAGCCTCGGATTTTCCCTCAATGAGCAGTTCTTC. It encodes CASSLGFSLNEQFF.

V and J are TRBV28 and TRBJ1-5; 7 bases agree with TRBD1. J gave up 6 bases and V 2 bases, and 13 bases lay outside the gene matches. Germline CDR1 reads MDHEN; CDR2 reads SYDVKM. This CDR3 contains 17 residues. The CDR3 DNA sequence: TGTGCCAGCAGTTTACACCCAGGGGGATGGCGGCCTCAGCCCCAGCATTTT. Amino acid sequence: CASSLHPGGWRPQPQHF.

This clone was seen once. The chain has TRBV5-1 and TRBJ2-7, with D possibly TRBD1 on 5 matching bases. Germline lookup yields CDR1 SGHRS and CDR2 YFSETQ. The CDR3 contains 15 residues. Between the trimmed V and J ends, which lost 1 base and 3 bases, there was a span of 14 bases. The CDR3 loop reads CASSLTSGQFYEQYF. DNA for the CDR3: TGCGCCAGCAGCTTGACTTCCGGACAATTCTACGAGCAGTACTTC.

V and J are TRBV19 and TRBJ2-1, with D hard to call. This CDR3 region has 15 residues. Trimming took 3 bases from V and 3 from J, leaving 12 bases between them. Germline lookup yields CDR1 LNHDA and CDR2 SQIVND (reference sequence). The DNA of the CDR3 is TGTGCCAGTAGTATCCTCGGCTACCGCTACAATGAGCAGTTCTTC. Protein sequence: CASSILGYRYNEQFF. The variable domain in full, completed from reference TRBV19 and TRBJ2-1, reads DGGITQSPKYLFRKEGQNVTLSCEQNLNHDAMYWYRQDPGQGLRLIYYSQIVNDFQKGDIAEGYSVSREKKESFPLTVTSAQKNPTAFYLCASSILGYRYNEQFFGPGTRLTVL.

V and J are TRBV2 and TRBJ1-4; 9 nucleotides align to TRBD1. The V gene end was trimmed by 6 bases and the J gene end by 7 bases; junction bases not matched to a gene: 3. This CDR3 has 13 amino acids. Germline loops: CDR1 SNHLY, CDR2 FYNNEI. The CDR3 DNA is TGTGCCAGCAGAGACAGGGGGGGTGAAAAACTGTTTTTT. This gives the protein CASRDRGGEKLFF.

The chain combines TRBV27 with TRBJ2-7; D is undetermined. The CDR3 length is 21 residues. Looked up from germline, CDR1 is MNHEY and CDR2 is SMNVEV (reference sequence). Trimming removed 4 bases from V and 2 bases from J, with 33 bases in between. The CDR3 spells CASSSGIPEAKEYSPPYEQYF. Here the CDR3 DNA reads TGTGCCAGCAGTTCCGGTATCCCGGAAGCTAAGGAGTATTCCCCTCCCTACGAGCAGTACTTC.

The CDR3 loop reads CASSLTSGRAGTDTQYF. The CDR3 coding sequence is TGCGCCAGCAGCCTGACTAGCGGGAGGGCCGGCACAGATACGCAGTATTTT. The chain employs TRBV4-1 and TRBJ2-3, with TRBD2 matching over 14 bases. J gave up 1 base and V 4 bases, and 4 bases lay outside the gene matches. The CDR3 is 17 amino acids. Germline CDR1 MGHRA, CDR2 YSYEKL.

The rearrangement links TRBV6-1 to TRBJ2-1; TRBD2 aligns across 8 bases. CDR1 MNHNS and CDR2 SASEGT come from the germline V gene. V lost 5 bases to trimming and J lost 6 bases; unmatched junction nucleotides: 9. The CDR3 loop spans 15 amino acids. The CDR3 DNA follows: TGTGCCAGCAGTCAGGGGACTAGAGCTAGCAATGAGCAGTTCTTC. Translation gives CASSQGTRASNEQFF.

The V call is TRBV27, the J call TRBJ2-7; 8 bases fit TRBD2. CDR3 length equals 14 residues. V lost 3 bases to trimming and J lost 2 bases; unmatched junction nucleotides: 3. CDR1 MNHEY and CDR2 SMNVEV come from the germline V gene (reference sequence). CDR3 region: CASSFSGTTYEQYF. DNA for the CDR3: TGTGCCAGCAGTTTTAGCGGGACCACCTACGAGCAGTACTTC.

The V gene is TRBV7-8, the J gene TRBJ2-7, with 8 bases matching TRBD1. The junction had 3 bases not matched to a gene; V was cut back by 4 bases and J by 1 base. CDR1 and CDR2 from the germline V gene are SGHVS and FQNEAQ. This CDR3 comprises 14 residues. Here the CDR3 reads CASSSGQGSYEQYF. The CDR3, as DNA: TGTGCCAGCAGCTCCGGACAGGGTTCCTACGAGCAGTACTTC.

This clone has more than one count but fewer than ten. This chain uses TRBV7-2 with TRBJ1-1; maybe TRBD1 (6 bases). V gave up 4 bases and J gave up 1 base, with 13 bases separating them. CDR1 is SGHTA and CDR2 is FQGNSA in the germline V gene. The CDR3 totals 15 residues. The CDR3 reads CASSYPTGENTEAFF. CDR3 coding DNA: TGTGCCAGCAGCTACCCGACAGGAGAGAACACTGAAGCTTTCTTT.

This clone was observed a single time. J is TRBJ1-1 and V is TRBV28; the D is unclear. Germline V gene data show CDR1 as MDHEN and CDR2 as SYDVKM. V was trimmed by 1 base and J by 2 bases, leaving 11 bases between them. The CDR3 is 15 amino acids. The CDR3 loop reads CASSLFVGGNTEAFF. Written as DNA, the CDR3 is TGTGCCAGCAGTTTATTCGTAGGAGGTAACACTGAAGCTTTCTTT.

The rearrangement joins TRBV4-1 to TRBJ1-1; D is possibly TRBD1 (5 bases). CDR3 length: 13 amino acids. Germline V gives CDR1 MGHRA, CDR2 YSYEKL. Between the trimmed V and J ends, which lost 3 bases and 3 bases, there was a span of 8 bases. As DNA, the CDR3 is TGCGCCAGCAGCCAGGGGGGTCACACTGAAGCTTTCTTT. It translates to CASSQGGHTEAFF.

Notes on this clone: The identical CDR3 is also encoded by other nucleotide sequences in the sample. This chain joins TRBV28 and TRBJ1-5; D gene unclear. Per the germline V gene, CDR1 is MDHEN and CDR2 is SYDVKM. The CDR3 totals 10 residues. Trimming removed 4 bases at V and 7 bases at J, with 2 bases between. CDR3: CASSYQPQHF. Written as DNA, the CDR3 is TGTGCCAGCAGTTACCAGCCCCAGCATTTT. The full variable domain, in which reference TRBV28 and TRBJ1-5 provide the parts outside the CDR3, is DVKVTQSSRYLVKRTGEKVFLECVQDMDHENMFWYRQDPGLGLRLIYFSYDVKMKEKGDIPEGYSVSREKKERFSLILESASTNQTSMYLCASSYQPQHFGDGTRLSIL.

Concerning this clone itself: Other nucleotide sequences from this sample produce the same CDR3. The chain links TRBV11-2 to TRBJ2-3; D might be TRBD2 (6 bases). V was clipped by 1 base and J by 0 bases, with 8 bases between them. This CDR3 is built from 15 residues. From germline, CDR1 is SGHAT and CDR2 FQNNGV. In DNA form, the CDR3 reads TGTGCCAGCAGCTTAGCCGGGAGAAGCACAGATACGCAGTATTTT. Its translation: CASSLAGRSTDTQYF.

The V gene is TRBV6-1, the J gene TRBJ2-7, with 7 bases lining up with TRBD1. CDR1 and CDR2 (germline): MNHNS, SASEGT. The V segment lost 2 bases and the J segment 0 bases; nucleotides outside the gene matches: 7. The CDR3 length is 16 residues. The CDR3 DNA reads TGTGCCAGCAGTGAATTTTTAGGGGGCAGCTCCTACGAGCAGTACTTC. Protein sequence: CASSEFLGGSSYEQYF.